This entry describes one T cell receptor beta chain. The antigen is unknown. Sequencing used immunoSEQ multiplex PCR; TCRdb keeps in-frame clones, though not all of them. The sample has roughly 48,000 clones; over 75% are singletons. This specimen belongs to a study of T cell responses to AZD1222 COVID-19 vaccine. Study-wide results and limits: Vaccine-related CD4 TCRs covered spike, predominating at 160-218 and 743-854.

The CDR3 has 13 residues. V was trimmed by 6 bases and J by 3 bases, leaving 8 bases between them. From germline, CDR1 is KGHSH and CDR2 LQKENI. The material sequenced was peripheral blood, taken 28 days after the second AZD1222 dose. The genes are TRBV18 and TRBJ2-2; D gene unclear. This clonotype was obtained from an adult who received the AZD1222 COVID-19 vaccine. CDR3 DNA: TGTGCCAGCTCCAAGGCCGACACCGGGGAGCTGTTTTTT. Translating gives CASSKADTGELFF.